This TCR beta chain is drawn from a study of identical twins. TCRdb ran MiXCR on the 5' RACE reads and lists one entry per CDR3 protein. The top ten hold 9% to 10% of the sample, which has around 220,000 distinct CDR3 sequences, roughly a tenth seen once. This CDR3 is 19 amino acids long. The germline V gene encodes CDR1 MNHEY and CDR2 SMNVEV (reference sequence). V shed 0 bases, J shed 2 bases, and the junction held 12 bases outside the gene matches. This clonotype was counted only a few times. J is TRBJ2-1 and V is TRBV27, with 8 bases lining up with TRBD2. This TCR derives from a man between 50 and 59 years old in good health. Material for sequencing was memory T cells sorted from blood. The CDR3 DNA follows: TGTGCCAGCAGTTTATCGCGGGGGGCTAGCGGTCCCCCCTACAATGAGCAGTTCTTC. This translates into CASSLSRGASGPPYNEQFF.